The source of this T cell receptor beta chain is a study of T cells in Graves' hyperthyroidism and ophthalmopathy. Notes on the study in general: In simple terms, a model built on 13 V-J features told ophthalmopathy apart from stable hyperthyroidism. The model foresaw ophthalmopathy a median about 6.1 months prior to onset.

The investigators amplified TCR beta CDR3 regions from RNA transcripts. First-round RT-PCR targeting the TCR CDR3 was performed with the HTBI primer set. In TCRdb, the multiplex PCR reads were re-called with MiXCR into one record per CDR3 protein. The sample has around 270,000 distinct CDR3 sequences, approximately 18% seen once. The germline V gene has CDR1 DFQATT and CDR2 SNEGSKA (reference sequence). The V end lost 0 bases, the J end lost 3 bases, and 9 bases lay between the germline ends. This CDR3 comprises 15 residues. Exclusion of a patient resulted from uncontrolled infection, other autoimmune disease, pregnancy or lactation. The table lists this clonotype with a few counts. Its target is unknown.

This chain links TRBV20-1 with TRBJ2-6; TRBD2 is a possible D gene (5 bases). This clonotype was sampled from a man aged 45-60 years with Graves' ophthalmopathy. Specimen: blood. The CDR3 region has the DNA TGCAGTGCTAGAGAGGGGAGCGGTGGGGCCAACGTCCTGACTTTC. This codes for CSAREGSGGANVLTF.